A selection of T cell receptor beta chains follows, all from one sample in a study. TCRdb re-analysed the RT-PCR reads in MiXCR, keeping a single row per CDR3 protein. This table has 650,000 to 800,000 distinct CDR3 sequences, 12% to 15% appearing once. Sequenced input: memory CD4+ T cells from blood. These receptor sequences come from a female donor in good health, serving as a healthy control. Each CDR3 is given with its conserved first and last residue. A D gene is named only where the DNA matches it firmly. Not every row has a clone size; where given, it reads once, few, many or a size class.

J gene: TRBJ2-3; V gene: TRBV5-1; D gene: TRBD1; clone size: many; CDR3 protein: CASVRDGTGVSGDTQYF; CDR3 DNA: TGCGCCAGCGTACGTGACGGGACAGGGGTCTCGGGGGATACGCAGTATTTT
J gene: TRBJ2-7; V gene: TRBV6-1; D gene: -; clone size: -; CDR3 protein: CASSEWSSYEQYF; CDR3 DNA: TGTGCCAGCAGTGAATGGTCTTCCTACGAGCAGTACTTC
J gene: TRBJ2-1; V gene: TRBV9; D gene: TRBD1; clone size: many; CDR3 protein: CASSVASQGAGNEQFF; CDR3 DNA: TGTGCCAGCAGCGTAGCTTCACAGGGGGCGGGCAATGAGCAGTTCTTC
J gene: TRBJ1-1; V gene: TRBV7-2; D gene: -; clone size: few; CDR3 protein: CASAKGMNTEAFF; CDR3 DNA: TGTGCCAGCGCCAAGGGCATGAACACTGAAGCTTTCTTT
J gene: TRBJ2-1; V gene: TRBV11-2; D gene: -; clone size: -; CDR3 protein: CASSLAADYNEQFF; CDR3 DNA: TGTGCCAGCAGCTTAGCTGCGGATTACAATGAGCAGTTCTTC
J gene: TRBJ1-1; V gene: TRBV20-1; D gene: -; clone size: few; CDR3 protein: CSARRQKDTEAFF; CDR3 DNA: TGCAGTGCTAGACGACAGAAGGACACTGAAGCTTTCTTT
J gene: TRBJ2-3; V gene: TRBV3-1; D gene: -; clone size: few; CDR3 protein: CASSQEGASTDTQYF; CDR3 DNA: TGTGCCAGCAGCCAAGAGGGGGCTAGCACAGATACGCAGTATTTT
J gene: TRBJ1-4; V gene: TRBV12-3/TRBV12-4; D gene: -; clone size: few; CDR3 protein: CASSLRRGTNEKLFF; CDR3 DNA: TGTGCCAGCAGTTTACGGCGTGGGACTAATGAAAAACTGTTTTTT
J gene: TRBJ1-5; V gene: TRBV6-1; D gene: TRBD1; clone size: -; CDR3 protein: CASHRGGNQPQHF; CDR3 DNA: TGTGCCAGCCACAGGGGAGGCAATCAGCCCCAGCATTTT
J gene: TRBJ2-7; V gene: TRBV7-8; D gene: TRBD1; clone size: -; CDR3 protein: CASSSQLDRPREQYF; CDR3 DNA: TGTGCCAGCAGTTCTCAACTGGACAGGCCGCGGGAGCAGTACTTC
J gene: TRBJ2-1; V gene: TRBV4-3; D gene: TRBD2; clone size: -; CDR3 protein: CASSRGTSGGAVDEQFF; CDR3 DNA: TGCGCCAGCAGCCGGGGGACTAGCGGGGGGGCGGTCGACGAGCAGTTCTTC
J gene: TRBJ2-1; V gene: TRBV3-1; D gene: -; clone size: -; CDR3 protein: CASSLRIAELYNEQFF; CDR3 DNA: TGTGCCAGCAGCCTTCGTATAGCGGAGTTATACAATGAGCAGTTCTTC
J gene: TRBJ1-2; V gene: TRBV5-1; D gene: TRBD1; clone size: few; CDR3 protein: CASSGFGTAPYGYTF; CDR3 DNA: TGCGCCAGCAGCGGGTTCGGGACAGCTCCCTATGGCTACACCTTC
J gene: TRBJ2-2; V gene: TRBV5-5; D gene: -; clone size: few; CDR3 protein: CASSLAFQGGNTGELFF; CDR3 DNA: TGTGCCAGCAGCTTGGCGTTTCAGGGGGGGAACACCGGGGAGCTGTTTTTT
J gene: TRBJ1-4; V gene: TRBV9; D gene: -; clone size: -; CDR3 protein: CASSASVGSEEKLFF; CDR3 DNA: TGTGCCAGCAGCGCGAGTGTGGGCTCGGAAGAAAAACTGTTTTTT
J gene: TRBJ1-1; V gene: TRBV11-1; D gene: -; clone size: -; CDR3 protein: CASSLHGSTEAFF; CDR3 DNA: TGTGCCAGCAGCCTTCACGGGTCCACTGAAGCTTTCTTT
J gene: TRBJ2-4; V gene: TRBV5-4; D gene: -; clone size: -; CDR3 protein: CASSLTGSGIQYF; CDR3 DNA: TGTGCCAGCAGCTTGACAGGGTCGGGCATTCAGTACTTC
J gene: TRBJ1-6; V gene: TRBV12-3/TRBV12-4; D gene: -; clone size: few; CDR3 protein: CASSRLGSPLHF; CDR3 DNA: TGTGCCAGCAGCCGACTGGGTTCACCCCTCCACTTT
J gene: TRBJ1-3; V gene: TRBV4-3; D gene: -; clone size: -; CDR3 protein: CASSQDLARNTIYF; CDR3 DNA: TGCGCCAGCAGCCAAGATCTGGCGAGAAACACCATATATTTT
J gene: TRBJ1-1; V gene: TRBV6-2/TRBV6-3; D gene: -; clone size: -; CDR3 protein: CASSPRDLTEAFF; CDR3 DNA: TGTGCCAGCAGTCCCCGGGACCTCACTGAAGCTTTCTTT
J gene: TRBJ2-7; V gene: TRBV29-1; D gene: -; clone size: few; CDR3 protein: CSVEDSGSVPYEQYF; CDR3 DNA: TGCAGCGTTGAAGATTCGGGGTCGGTGCCATACGAGCAGTACTTC
J gene: TRBJ2-7; V gene: TRBV27; D gene: -; clone size: many; CDR3 protein: CASSLGYGGNEQYF; CDR3 DNA: TGTGCCAGCAGTTTGGGATATGGGGGTAACGAGCAGTACTTC
J gene: TRBJ1-5; V gene: TRBV21-1; D gene: -; clone size: few; CDR3 protein: CASSIPTVAGQPQHF; CDR3 DNA: TGTGCCAGCAGCATTCCGACAGTCGCGGGACAGCCCCAGCATTTT
J gene: TRBJ2-3; V gene: TRBV4-2; D gene: TRBD2; clone size: few; CDR3 protein: CASSQAWSSGSTDTQYF; CDR3 DNA: TGTGCCAGCAGCCAAGCTTGGTCTAGCGGGAGCACAGATACGCAGTATTTT
J gene: TRBJ2-3; V gene: TRBV4-3; D gene: TRBD1; clone size: many; CDR3 protein: CASSHRDRGADTQYF; CDR3 DNA: TGCGCCAGCAGTCACCGGGACAGGGGTGCAGATACGCAGTATTTT
J gene: TRBJ2-5; V gene: TRBV12-3/TRBV12-4; D gene: TRBD2; clone size: -; CDR3 protein: CASTPPGLAGGRETQYF; CDR3 DNA: TGTGCCAGCACCCCTCCGGGACTAGCGGGAGGGCGAGAGACCCAGTACTTC
J gene: TRBJ2-7; V gene: TRBV18; D gene: -; clone size: -; CDR3 protein: CASGDRYSPSYEQYF; CDR3 DNA: TGTGCCAGCGGTGACAGATACTCACCCTCCTACGAGCAGTACTTC
J gene: TRBJ1-1; V gene: TRBV29-1; D gene: -; clone size: many; CDR3 protein: CSVEAQGRAEAFF; CDR3 DNA: TGCAGCGTTGAAGCACAGGGTCGGGCTGAAGCTTTCTTT
J gene: TRBJ1-5; V gene: TRBV20-1; D gene: -; clone size: -; CDR3 protein: CSARGQTPVGWHF; CDR3 DNA: TGCAGTGCTAGAGGACAAACCCCAGTGGGATGGCATTTT
J gene: TRBJ2-5; V gene: TRBV9; D gene: -; clone size: few; CDR3 protein: CASSQGGGAGQETQYF; CDR3 DNA: TGTGCCAGCAGCCAGGGGGGAGGAGCGGGGCAAGAGACCCAGTACTTC
J gene: TRBJ1-1; V gene: TRBV10-3; D gene: TRBD1; clone size: many; CDR3 protein: CAIRAGEGQATNTEAFF; CDR3 DNA: TGTGCCATCAGGGCTGGGGAGGGACAGGCGACGAACACTGAAGCTTTCTTT
J gene: TRBJ2-7; V gene: TRBV20-1; D gene: TRBD1; clone size: few; CDR3 protein: CSASDRTGGLEQYF; CDR3 DNA: TGCAGTGCTAGTGACCGGACAGGGGGATTGGAGCAGTACTTC
J gene: TRBJ1-2; V gene: TRBV29-1; D gene: -; clone size: many; CDR3 protein: CSVEGWANYGYTF; CDR3 DNA: TGCAGCGTTGAAGGGTGGGCTAACTATGGCTACACCTTC
J gene: TRBJ1-5; V gene: TRBV7-2; D gene: -; clone size: many; CDR3 protein: CASSLSNSNQPQHF; CDR3 DNA: TGTGCCAGCAGCTTATCTAATAGCAATCAGCCCCAGCATTTT
J gene: TRBJ2-5; V gene: TRBV28; D gene: TRBD2; clone size: few; CDR3 protein: CASFSPSGSQGTQYF; CDR3 DNA: TGTGCCAGCTTTAGTCCTAGCGGATCTCAGGGGACCCAGTACTTC
J gene: TRBJ2-2; V gene: TRBV28; D gene: -; clone size: -; CDR3 protein: CASSPVDAWNTGELFF; CDR3 DNA: TGTGCCAGCAGTCCTGTAGATGCGTGGAACACCGGGGAGCTGTTTTTT
J gene: TRBJ2-7; V gene: TRBV12-3/TRBV12-4; D gene: -; clone size: many; CDR3 protein: CASSPGGKAYEQYF; CDR3 DNA: TGTGCCAGCAGTCCAGGGGGGAAGGCCTACGAGCAGTACTTC
J gene: TRBJ2-5; V gene: TRBV9; D gene: TRBD2; clone size: many; CDR3 protein: CASSVGAGVAETQYF; CDR3 DNA: TGTGCCAGCAGCGTAGGAGCGGGAGTTGCAGAGACCCAGTACTTC
J gene: TRBJ2-1; V gene: TRBV12-3/TRBV12-4; D gene: -; clone size: few; CDR3 protein: CASSSPLVHNEQFF; CDR3 DNA: TGTGCCAGCAGTTCTCCGCTAGTCCACAATGAGCAGTTCTTC
J gene: TRBJ2-7; V gene: TRBV5-1; D gene: TRBD2; clone size: few; CDR3 protein: CASSLWLAGEQYF; CDR3 DNA: TGCGCCAGCAGCTTGTGGCTAGCGGGAGAGCAGTACTTC
J gene: TRBJ2-3; V gene: TRBV5-1; D gene: TRBD1; clone size: -; CDR3 protein: CASSFQGAIDTQYF; CDR3 DNA: TGCGCCAGCAGCTTTCAGGGGGCCATAGATACGCAGTATTTT
J gene: TRBJ2-7; V gene: TRBV5-1; D gene: -; clone size: many; CDR3 protein: CASSMDSYEQYF; CDR3 DNA: TGCGCCAGCAGCATGGACAGCTACGAGCAGTACTTC
J gene: TRBJ1-1; V gene: TRBV12-3/TRBV12-4; D gene: -; clone size: -; CDR3 protein: CASSFGGSRANTEAFF; CDR3 DNA: TGTGCCAGCAGTTTTGGGGGGAGTAGGGCCAACACTGAAGCTTTCTTT
J gene: TRBJ1-1; V gene: TRBV6-1; D gene: -; clone size: -; CDR3 protein: CASSEDRGRERLEAFF; CDR3 DNA: TGTGCCAGCAGTGAAGATCGAGGGAGGGAGCGGCTTGAAGCTTTCTTT
J gene: TRBJ1-1; V gene: TRBV10-3; D gene: TRBD1; clone size: few; CDR3 protein: CAISESKGTGPDEAFF; CDR3 DNA: TGTGCCATCAGTGAGTCGAAAGGGACAGGACCCGATGAAGCTTTCTTT
J gene: TRBJ1-4; V gene: TRBV4-2; D gene: -; clone size: -; CDR3 protein: CASSQAKGGPEKLFF; CDR3 DNA: TGTGCCAGCAGCCAAGCAAAGGGCGGTCCCGAAAAACTGTTTTTT
J gene: TRBJ2-5; V gene: TRBV5-5; D gene: -; clone size: -; CDR3 protein: CASSLAISGDAQETQYF; CDR3 DNA: TGTGCCAGCAGCTTGGCGATCTCCGGGGATGCTCAAGAGACCCAGTACTTC
J gene: TRBJ2-7; V gene: TRBV27; D gene: TRBD1; clone size: many; CDR3 protein: CASSLSTGDRSYEQYF; CDR3 DNA: TGTGCCAGCAGTTTATCAACAGGGGATCGGTCCTACGAGCAGTACTTC
J gene: TRBJ1-1; V gene: TRBV14; D gene: -; clone size: -; CDR3 protein: CASSQDWATEAFF; CDR3 DNA: TGTGCCAGCAGCCAAGATTGGGCCACTGAAGCTTTCTTT
J gene: TRBJ1-2; V gene: TRBV7-2; D gene: TRBD1; clone size: -; CDR3 protein: CASSFRDREGDGYTF; CDR3 DNA: TGTGCCAGCAGCTTCCGGGACAGGGAAGGGGATGGCTACACCTTC
J gene: TRBJ2-3; V gene: TRBV20-1; D gene: -; clone size: many; CDR3 protein: CSARSGLADTQYF; CDR3 DNA: TGCAGTGCTAGATCGGGGTTAGCAGATACGCAGTATTTT
J gene: TRBJ1-6; V gene: TRBV4-3; D gene: -; clone size: -; CDR3 protein: CASSQDQRTVNSPLHF; CDR3 DNA: TGCGCCAGCAGCCAAGATCAAAGGACAGTTAATTCACCCCTCCACTTT